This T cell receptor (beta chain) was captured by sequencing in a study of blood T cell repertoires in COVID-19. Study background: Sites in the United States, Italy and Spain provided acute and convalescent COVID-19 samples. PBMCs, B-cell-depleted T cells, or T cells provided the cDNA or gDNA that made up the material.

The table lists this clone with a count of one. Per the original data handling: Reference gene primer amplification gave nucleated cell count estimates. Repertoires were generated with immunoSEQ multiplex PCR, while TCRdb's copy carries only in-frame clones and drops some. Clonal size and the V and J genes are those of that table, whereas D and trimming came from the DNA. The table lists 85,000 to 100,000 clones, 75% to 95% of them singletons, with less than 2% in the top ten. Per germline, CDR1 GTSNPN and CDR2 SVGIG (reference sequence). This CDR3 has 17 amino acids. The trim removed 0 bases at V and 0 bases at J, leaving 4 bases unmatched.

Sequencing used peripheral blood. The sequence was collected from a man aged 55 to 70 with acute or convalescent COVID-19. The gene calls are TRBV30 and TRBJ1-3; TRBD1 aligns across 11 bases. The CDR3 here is CAWSVPGTGGSGNTIYF. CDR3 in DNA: TGTGCCTGGAGTGTACCAGGGACAGGGGGCTCTGGAAACACCATATATTTT. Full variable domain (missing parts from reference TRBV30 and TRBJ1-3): SQTIHQWPATLVQPVGSPLSLECTVEGTSNPNLYWYRQAAGRGLQLLFYSVGIGQISSEVPQNLSASRPQDRQFILSSKKLLLSDSGFYLCAWSVPGTGGSGNTIYFGEGSWLTVV.